Below, one T cell receptor beta chain is given with its context. The table lists this clonotype with many counts. Its antigen specificity is not known. One base away there is no much larger clone; base qualities are not given. This record comes from a study of T cell repertoires in cytomegalovirus infection (dated by TCRdb to about 2019). Some background on the complete study: Because public TCR beta signatures pointed to carriage of CMV infection together with the matching HLA type, the HLA type of each donor mattered for the analysis.

General study outcomes and caveats: In the ex vivo response, HLA-C-restricted CMV-specific TCR beta clonotypes were dominant, and in two of eight donors the single most frequent clonotype came from this HLA-C-restricted group. In both this cohort and an independent cohort of some 380 donors, the cumulative frequency of public TCR beta family members distinguished carriers of CMV infection plus the relevant HLA type.

The germline V gene (reference sequence) specifies DFQATT as CDR1 and SNEGSKA as CDR2. The CDR3 holds 20 amino acids from the cysteine to the phenylalanine. Only the CDR3 DNA is retained, 60 bases long and in frame from the first base. V is trimmed back by 0 bases and J by 3 bases, and the junction contains 19 bases that no gene match accounts for. Sequencing used an Illumina HiSeq 1500. The public reads were run again by TCRdb, first through fastp at Q25 and then through MiXCR, and only productive beta chains were kept. Every CDR3 protein is listed once, alongside the most common genes and DNA of its rows. In this sample the table shows a few hundred thousand distinct CDR3 sequences, roughly an eighth of which occur a single time. The ten biggest clones cover around 8.7% of the sample.

In this chain, TRBV20-1 is recombined with TRBJ2-1; TRBD2 fits 8 bases in the junction. This sequence originates from a human donor in good health (CMV status not recorded). Some clones in this sample may be carry-over from other donors' samples. The sample was PBMCs. The CDR3 amino acid sequence is: CSARDMTRMFGGGIYNEQFF. The nucleotide sequence reads TGCAGTGCTAGAGACATGACAAGGATGTTTGGCGGGGGGATCTACAATGAGCAGTTCTTC.